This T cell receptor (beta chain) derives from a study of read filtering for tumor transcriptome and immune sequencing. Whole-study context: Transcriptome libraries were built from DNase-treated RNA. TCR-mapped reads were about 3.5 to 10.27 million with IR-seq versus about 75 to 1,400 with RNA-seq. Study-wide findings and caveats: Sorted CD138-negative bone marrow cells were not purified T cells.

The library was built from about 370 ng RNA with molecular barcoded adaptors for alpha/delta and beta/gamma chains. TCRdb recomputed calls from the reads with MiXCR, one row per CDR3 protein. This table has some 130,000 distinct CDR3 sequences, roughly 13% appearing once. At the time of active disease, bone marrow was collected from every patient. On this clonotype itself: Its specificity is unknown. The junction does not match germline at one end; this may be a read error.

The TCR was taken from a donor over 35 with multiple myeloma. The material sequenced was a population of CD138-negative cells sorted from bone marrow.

CDR3 sequence reads: CVSSYTATTSAQYF. CDR3 DNA sequence: TGTGTCAGCAGTTACACCGCGACGACGAGTGCGCAGTATTTT. This chain connects TRBV6-2 or TRBV6-3 to TRBJ2-3; D remains ambiguous. The CDR3 is 14 residues long. From germline, CDR1 is MNHEY and CDR2 SVGEGT.